This T cell receptor beta chain is from a study of cytomegalovirus exposure and HLA in healthy donors. With 60 Vbeta and 13 Jbeta primers, the PCR was carried out. TCRdb keeps only in-frame clones here, not all; method: immunoSEQ multiplex PCR. In the table there are over 85,000 clones, 60% to 80% of which are singletons. The sequence derives from a woman aged 40 to 50 in good health and CMV-seronegative. Specimen: PBMCs.

The CDR3: CASSFDRLAGALGELFF. The CDR3 bases are TGTGCCAGCAGCTTCGACCGACTAGCGGGGGCCCTCGGGGAGCTGTTTTTT. This chain connects TRBV5-6 to TRBJ2-2, with 12 bases fitting TRBD2. The CDR3 consists of 17 residues. Germline-derived CDR1 and CDR2 are SGHDT and YYEEEE. The J segment lost 7 bases and the V segment lost 2 bases, leaving 9 bases of the junction unmatched. Full variable domain (rest looked up from reference TRBV5-6 and TRBJ2-2): DAGVTQSPTHLIKTRGQQVTLRCSPKSGHDTVSWYQQALGQGPQFIFQYYEEEERQRGNFPDRFSGHQFPNYSSELNVNALLLGDSALYLCASSFDRLAGALGELFFGEGSRLTVL.